The 26 T cell receptor beta chains below come from one sample, sequenced in a study of shared clonotypes between healthy human individuals. Sequencing used immunoSEQ multiplex PCR; TCRdb keeps in-frame clones, though not all of them. This sample has a few million clones, with approximately 90% found just once. Sequenced input: naive CD4+ T cells sorted from blood. Subset of the sample: CD45RA+ positively selected. The receptors stem from a man between 18 and 29 years old in good health.

CDR3 in DNA: TGTGCCAGCAGTTCTATAGCGGGAAAGAGCTCCTACGAGCAGTACTTC. Translation gives CASSSIAGKSSYEQYF. This chain connects TRBV27 to TRBJ2-7; 8 nucleotides align to TRBD2. Germline lookup yields CDR1 MNHEY and CDR2 SMNVEV (reference sequence). Unmatched junction bases numbered 8, after V lost 4 bases and J lost 0 bases. This CDR3 is 16 amino acids long.

The chain links TRBV18 to TRBJ2-2; D call uncertain. The CDR3 sequence is 15 residues long. Trimming left V 2 bases short and J 4 bases short, with 11 bases between. The V gene's germline CDR1 is KGHSH and CDR2 LQKENI. CDR3: CASSPMAVATGELFF. The CDR3 DNA reads TGTGCCAGCTCACCAATGGCGGTGGCCACCGGGGAGCTGTTTTTT.

This chain uses TRBV29-1 with TRBJ2-5; 9 bases are shared with TRBD1. The end of the DNA is better explained by TRBJ2-7, so the J call may be wrong. This CDR3 has 12 residues. Germline assignment: CDR1 SQVTM and CDR2 ANQGSEA. CDR3 DNA sequence: TGCAGCTATGGGACAGGGAGCTACGAGCAGTACTTC. It yields the protein CSYGTGSYEQYF.

This chain links TRBV7-2 with TRBJ2-5; D is perhaps TRBD2 (5 bases). V was cut by 6 bases and J by 0 bases, with 11 bases left in between. CDR1 and CDR2 from the germline V gene are SGHTA and FQGNSA. The CDR3 is 14 residues long. For the CDR3, the DNA is TGTGCCAGCAGGTTCGGGGTGAACCAAGAGACCCAGTACTTC. Translating gives CASRFGVNQETQYF.

The rearrangement uses TRBV19 and TRBJ2-3; 15 nucleotides match TRBD2. The germline CDR1 and CDR2 sequences are LNHDA and SQIVND (reference sequence). J gave up 4 bases and V 5 bases, and 7 bases lay outside the gene matches. The CDR3 contains 17 residues. Here the CDR3 reads CASSPWTSGRVADTQYF. CDR3 sequence (DNA): TGTGCCAGTAGTCCGTGGACTAGCGGGAGGGTGGCAGATACGCAGTATTTT.

The chain carries TRBV7-2 and TRBJ1-5; D is undetermined. Trimming shortened V by 7 bases and J by 2 bases, and 12 bases separated the two germline ends. The CDR3 sequence is 14 residues long. CDR1 is SGHTA, CDR2 FQGNSA, per germline. The CDR3 loop is CASTWEWGNQPQHF. The CDR3 nucleotides read TGTGCCAGCACCTGGGAGTGGGGCAATCAGCCCCAGCATTTT. The variable domain in full, completed from reference TRBV7-2 and TRBJ1-5, reads GAGVSQSPSNKVTEKGKDVELRCDPISGHTALYWYRQSLGQGLEFLIYFQGNSAPDKSGLPSDRFSAERTGGSVSTLTIQRTQQEDSAVYLCASTWEWGNQPQHFGDGTRLSIL.

The chain has TRBV29-1 and TRBJ1-4, with a weak D call TRBD1 (5 bases). This CDR3 is 15 amino acids long. Trimming removed 3 bases at V and 0 bases at J, with 11 bases between. From germline, CDR1 is SQVTM and CDR2 ANQGSEA. CDR3 protein: CSVDLGVATNEKLFF. The DNA of the CDR3 is TGCAGCGTTGACTTGGGGGTCGCAACTAATGAAAAACTGTTTTTT.

This chain connects TRBV18 to TRBJ2-7; 8 bases are shared with TRBD2. This CDR3 region has 15 residues. J lost 0 bases, V lost 3 bases, and 4 bases had no gene match. Germline V gene lookup returns CDR1 KGHSH and CDR2 LQKENI. The CDR3 is CASSPSGSGSYEQYF. CDR3 sequence (DNA): TGTGCCAGCTCACCCAGCGGGAGTGGCTCCTACGAGCAGTACTTC.

The rearrangement joins TRBV5-4 to TRBJ2-7; maybe TRBD1 (5 bases). Germline lookup yields CDR1 SGHNT and CDR2 YYREEE (reference sequence). The CDR3 totals 16 residues. V lost 4 bases and J 0 bases, leaving 17 bases between the germline ends. The CDR3 sequence: CASSTGQLRSSYEQYF. CDR3 bases: TGTGCCAGCAGCACCGGACAATTAAGGAGCTCCTACGAGCAGTACTTC.

This clone appeared once. This rearrangement joins TRBV30 to TRBJ2-7; D remains unclear. There are 13 residues in the CDR3. Trimming stripped 4 bases from V and 1 base from J, with 11 bases between. Germline V gene sequence: CDR1 GTSNPN, CDR2 SVGIG (reference sequence). The CDR3 reads CAWNLGQSYEQYF. DNA for the CDR3: TGTGCCTGGAATTTAGGTCAATCCTACGAGCAGTACTTC.

The CDR3 region has the DNA TGTGCCTGGAGTGACGGGCCGGCGAGGGGCAATCAGCCCCAGCATTTT. The encoded protein is CAWSDGPARGNQPQHF. This rearrangement joins TRBV30 to TRBJ1-5; no clear D. The germline V gene encodes CDR1 GTSNPN and CDR2 SVGIG (reference sequence). The CDR3 extends over 16 amino acids. Trimming cost V 1 base and J 2 bases, with 15 bases left between them.

The chain carries TRBV9 and TRBJ2-2; 7 bases align to TRBD1. V was pared by 3 bases and J by 5 bases, with 7 bases of the junction left unmatched. Germline V gene data show CDR1 as SGDLS and CDR2 as YYNGEE. The CDR3 length is 15 residues. The CDR3 nucleotides read TGTGCCAGCAGCGCCCGACAGGGTTGGACCGGGGAGCTGTTTTTT. This translates into CASSARQGWTGELFF.

The chain carries TRBV4-1 and TRBJ2-7; TRBD1 is a possible D gene (8 bases). CDR1 and CDR2 (germline): MGHRA, YSYEKL. V was clipped by 2 bases and J by 4 bases, with 12 bases between them. This CDR3 spans 14 amino acids. The CDR3 DNA reads TGCGCCAGCAGCCAAACAGGGGGGGGTTACGAGCAGTACTTC. Its translation: CASSQTGGGYEQYF.

This sequence joins TRBV5-1 and TRBJ1-1, with D unresolved. The V end was cut by 4 bases, the J end by 4 bases, with 8 bases between. The germline V gene has CDR1 SGHRS and CDR2 YFSETQ. The CDR3 sequence is 12 residues long. CDR3 protein: CASSAQATEAFF. The CDR3 nucleotides are TGCGCCAGCAGCGCGCAAGCCACTGAAGCTTTCTTT. The complete variable domain, with remaining parts taken from reference TRBV5-1 and TRBJ1-1, reads KAGVTQTPRYLIKTRGQQVTLSCSPISGHRSVSWYQQTPGQGLQFLFEYFSETQRNKGNFPGRFSGRQFSNSRSEMNVSTLELGDSALYLCASSAQATEAFFGQGTRLTVV.

There are a few counts of this clone. The V call is TRBV29-1, the J call TRBJ1-5, with a tentative D call TRBD1 (5 bases). This CDR3 spans 13 amino acids. Trimming took off 4 bases at V and 5 bases at J, with 12 bases between the two ends. Germline V CDR1 and CDR2: SQVTM, ANQGSEA. The CDR3 DNA is TGCAGCGTTGGGATATGGGGGGATCAGCCCCAGCATTTT. This encodes CSVGIWGDQPQHF.

The chain has TRBV5-1 and TRBJ1-1; D might be TRBD1 (6 bases). The CDR3 is 14 amino acids. V was cut by 4 bases and J by 2 bases, with 12 bases left in between. The V gene's germline CDR1 is SGHRS and CDR2 YFSETQ. For the CDR3, the DNA is TGCGCCAGCAGCCTACAGGGCGATAACACTGAAGCTTTCTTT. It specifies CASSLQGDNTEAFF.

V gene TRBV5-4 combines with J gene TRBJ2-7, with 10 bases that match TRBD2. This CDR3 spans 14 amino acids. CDR1 is SGHNT and CDR2 is YYREEE in the germline V gene (reference sequence). The V and J ends lost 2 bases and 3 bases, in that order; junction bases with no gene match: 2. CDR3 DNA: TGTGCCAGCAGCTTCGGGACTAGCGTCTACGAGCAGTACTTC. Encoded protein: CASSFGTSVYEQYF.

Of note for this clone: The junction departs from germline at one end; a sequencing error may be responsible. The rearrangement joins TRBV7-7 to TRBJ2-3; 9 bases agree with TRBD1. Germline V gene lookup returns CDR1 SSHAT and CDR2 FNYEAQ (reference sequence). This CDR3 is built from 15 residues. The DNA of the CDR3 is TGTGCTAGCAGCTCCGGGACAGGGTTAACAGATACGCAGTATTTT. Its protein is CASSSGTGLTDTQYF.

This sequence joins TRBV10-1 and TRBJ2-1; D is uncertain. V lost 4 bases to trimming and J lost 5 bases, with 9 bases between them. Germline CDR1 is WNHNN and CDR2 is SYGVQD (reference sequence). This CDR3 has 13 residues. In DNA, the CDR3 is TGCGCCAGCAGTGTAGGTAGCAACAATGAGCAGTTCTTC. Its translation: CASSVGSNNEQFF.

Note on this clone: The sample has other DNA sequences that encode this CDR3 too. This CDR3 reads CASSLSFSGANVLTF. In DNA, the CDR3 is TGTGCCAGTAGTTTATCGTTCTCTGGGGCCAACGTCCTGACTTTC. This sequence joins TRBV19 and TRBJ2-6; no reliable D call. This CDR3 contains 15 residues. V lost 5 bases and J 0 bases, leaving 8 bases between the germline ends. Germline V gene data show CDR1 as LNHDA and CDR2 as SQIVND (reference sequence).

J is TRBJ1-6 and V is TRBV6-6, with 10 nucleotides matching TRBD1. Trimming cost V 6 bases and J 5 bases; bases outside gene matches: 4. CDR1 is MNHNY and CDR2 is SVGAGI in the germline V gene (reference sequence). This CDR3 has 15 residues. The CDR3 loop is CASSMTGGDNSPLHF. Written as DNA, the CDR3 is TGTGCCAGCAGCATGACAGGGGGCGATAATTCACCCCTCCACTTT.

This chain uses TRBV5-6 with TRBJ2-7; TRBD1 agrees at 9 bases. Germline V gene sequence: CDR1 SGHDT, CDR2 YYEEEE. CDR3 size: 15 residues. The ends lost 4 bases at V and 0 bases at J; junction bases unmatched: 5. This CDR3 reads CASSPGQGISYEQYF. CDR3 nucleotide sequence: TGTGCCAGCAGCCCCGGACAGGGGATCTCCTACGAGCAGTACTTC.

This clone was seen a single time. J is TRBJ2-1 and V is TRBV11-2, with 10 positions matching TRBD2. The V and J ends lost 5 bases and 7 bases, in that order; junction bases with no gene match: 2. The CDR3 spans 13 residues. Germline lookup yields CDR1 SGHAT and CDR2 FQNNGV. This chain's CDR3 is CASSGLAVNEQFF. CDR3 nucleotide sequence: TGTGCCAGCAGCGGACTAGCGGTTAATGAGCAGTTCTTC. The full variable domain, rest sourced from reference TRBV11-2 and TRBJ2-1, is EAGVAQSPRYKIIEKRQSVAFWCNPISGHATLYWYQQILGQGPKLLIQFQNNGVVDDSQLPKDRFSAERLKGVDSTLKIQPAKLEDSAVYLCASSGLAVNEQFFGPGTRLTVL.

In regard to this clone: At the DNA level, this CDR3 is encoded by other sequences in the same sample as well. The chain is built from TRBV19 and TRBJ2-7; 9 bases align to TRBD1. Trimming at V came to 5 bases and at J to 2 bases, leaving 7 bases not matched to a gene. The CDR3 is made up of 15 amino acids. Germline values: CDR1 LNHDA, CDR2 SQIVND (reference sequence). In nucleotides, the CDR3 is TGTGCCAGTAGTTCGCCGGGACAGGGAACCTACGAGCAGTACTTC. Translation gives CASSSPGQGTYEQYF. The whole variable domain, filled in from reference TRBV19 and TRBJ2-7, reads DGGITQSPKYLFRKEGQNVTLSCEQNLNHDAMYWYRQDPGQGLRLIYYSQIVNDFQKGDIAEGYSVSREKKESFPLTVTSAQKNPTAFYLCASSSPGQGTYEQYFGPGTRLTVT.

CDR3: CASSDRDRETQYF. In DNA, the CDR3 is TGTGCCAGCAGCGACAGGGATCGAGAGACCCAGTACTTC. The rearrangement joins TRBV6-1 to TRBJ2-5; 7 nucleotides line up with TRBD1. V lost 6 bases and J lost 4; bases outside the gene matches: 5. The CDR3 has 13 residues. The germline V gene has CDR1 MNHNS and CDR2 SASEGT.

The CDR3 bases are TGTGCCAGCAGCTTAGGAGGGGTCGGGGTTTCACCCCTCCACTTT. As protein: CASSLGGVGVSPLHF. The V and J genes are TRBV5-6 and TRBJ1-6; D might be TRBD1 (5 bases). In germline, CDR1 is SGHDT, CDR2 YYEEEE. This CDR3 region has 15 residues. Trimming pared 2 bases from V and 9 bases from J, leaving 15 bases between.